This TCR beta chain was retrieved from a study of shared clonotypes between healthy human individuals. At the level of the study: CD4 naive cells filled three plates per donor, CD4 memory three, CD8 naive two and CD8 memory one.

V gave up 3 bases and J gave up 6 bases, with 6 bases separating them. Germline V gene sequence: CDR1 DFQATT, CDR2 SNEGSKA (reference sequence). The CDR3 is made up of 10 amino acids. Each sorted subset replicate got 200 ng genomic DNA, tens of thousands of genomes. Authors' analysis steps: Filtering differed, since immunoSEQ gave only junction sequences and no quality scores. Clones were sequenced by immunoSEQ multiplex PCR, and TCRdb holds only the in-frame ones, with some missing. Clone size and the V and J calls come from that table; the DNA yielded D and trimming. In the table there are approximately 2,000,000 clones, under 95% of which are singletons.

The genes are TRBV20-1 and TRBJ2-7; D is uncertain. This clonotype was obtained from a man younger than 35 in good health. Some clones in this sample may be carry-over from other donors' samples. The sequenced sample was naive CD4+ T cells from PBMCs. Regarding subset: CD45RA+ positively selected. The DNA for the CDR3 is TGCAGTGCTAGGGTCAGCGAGCAGTACTTC. It yields the protein CSARVSEQYF.